This T cell receptor (beta chain) was observed in a study of OX40 agonist ivuxolimab in advanced cancers. Study-wide findings and caveats: Patients who responded partially at 0.1-3.0 mg/kg showed clonal expansion ranking among the lowest.

The table lists this clone with a few counts. The antigen is undetermined. The protocol was immunoSEQ multiplex PCR, while the TCRdb copy is restricted to in-frame clones and leaves out a portion. The table records roughly 13,000 clones, 75% to 95% of them present only once. The clonotype originates from an adult with an advanced solid tumor such as melanoma, head and neck, liver or kidney cancer. The input for sequencing was CD4+ or CD8+ T cells sorted from blood, taken in a trial of the OX40 agonist ivuxolimab.

The CDR3 nucleotides are TGCGCCAGCAGTCGGGACAGTCGCACCATATATTTT. This gives the protein CASSRDSRTIYF. The chain is built from TRBV4-1 and TRBJ1-3; TRBD1 agrees at 7 bases. Trimming took 6 bases from V and 9 from J; bases not matched to a gene: 5. The CDR3 has 12 residues. CDR1 and CDR2 (germline): MGHRA, YSYEKL.